One sample yielded the 26 T cell receptor beta chains listed below, sequenced in a study of T cell responses to AZD1222 COVID-19 vaccine. TCRdb's table, derived via immunoSEQ multiplex PCR, lists solely in-frame clones and lacks some. The sample lists about 170,000 clones, around 91% seen once, with about 6.9% in the top ten. Sequenced material: peripheral blood, taken on day 0 of AZD1222 vaccination. The source of these receptors is an adult in good health.

This chain connects TRBV3-1 (or the pseudogene TRBV3-2) to TRBJ2-3, with D unresolved. V was cut by 3 bases and J by 0 bases, with 7 bases left in between. Germline CDR1 is LGHDT and CDR2 is YNNKEL (reference sequence). The CDR3 spans 14 residues. In DNA form, the CDR3 reads TGTGCCAGCAGCCACGGACCGAGCACAGATACGCAGTATTTT. Encoded protein: CASSHGPSTDTQYF.

This clone has just one count. The chain joins TRBV4-2 to TRBJ2-7; possible D gene TRBD1, 6 bases. Germline V gene sequence: CDR1 LGHNA, CDR2 YNFKEQ. This CDR3 region has 15 residues. The germline V and J ends were trimmed by 5 bases and 1 base, with 15 bases remaining between them. CDR3 region: CASSYSGTPSYEQYF. CDR3 DNA: TGTGCCAGCAGCTACTCCGGGACACCATCCTACGAGCAGTACTTC.

About this clone: An end of the junction differs from the germline gene, which may be a read error. The chain combines TRBV10-3 with TRBJ1-1; D gene ambiguous. There are 11 residues in the CDR3. Germline values: CDR1 ENHRY, CDR2 SYGVKD. DNA for the CDR3: TGTGCCATCAGGGGGAACTCTGAAGCTTTCTTT. Translated: CAIRGNSEAFF.

The rearrangement links TRBV9 to TRBJ2-1, with 11 bases identical to TRBD2. Germline CDR1 is SGDLS and CDR2 is YYNGEE. Trimming cost V 7 bases and J 3 bases; bases outside gene matches: 3. The CDR3 totals 14 residues. CDR3 in DNA: TGTGCCAGCTCCACTAGCGGGGGCTACAATGAGCAGTTCTTC. This codes for CASSTSGGYNEQFF.

The J gene is TRBJ2-5, the V gene TRBV9; 11 positions match TRBD2. This CDR3 spans 15 amino acids. Losses at the gene ends were 4 bases for V and 5 bases for J; bases not matched to a gene: 7. CDR1 is SGDLS, CDR2 YYNGEE, per germline. CDR3 sequence: CASSLSGGAAETQYF. The CDR3 DNA reads as TGTGCCAGCAGCCTTAGCGGGGGGGCCGCGGAGACCCAGTACTTC.

The chain combines TRBV23-1 with TRBJ2-1; the D gene is possibly TRBD1 (6 bases). TRBV23-1 is an ORF, with its function uncertain. V lost 0 bases and J 8 bases, leaving 35 bases between the germline ends. CDR3 length equals 22 residues. CDR3 amino acids: CASSQSRCVDKPLTGGSDEQFF. In nucleotides, the CDR3 is TGCGCCAGCAGTCAATCGCGATGTGTTGATAAACCTCTGACAGGAGGCAGCGATGAGCAGTTCTTC.

The CDR3: CASRTQGYNSPLHF. CDR3 nucleotides: TGTGCCAGTAGGACACAGGGCTATAATTCACCCCTCCACTTT. V usage is TRBV19 and J usage is TRBJ1-6; TRBD1 might be the D (6 bases). Germline CDR1 LNHDA, CDR2 SQIVND (reference sequence). Trimming stripped 6 bases from V and 3 bases from J, with 9 bases between. This CDR3 is built from 14 residues.

CDR3 region: CATSEPTGIGQETQYF. The CDR3 nucleotides read TGTGCCACCAGTGAACCTACAGGGATCGGCCAAGAGACCCAGTACTTC. The chain joins TRBV24-1 to TRBJ2-5, with a possible D match to TRBD1 (6 bases). Between the trimmed V and J ends, which lost 4 bases and 1 base, there was a span of 15 bases. Germline V gene data show CDR1 as KGHDR and CDR2 as SFDVKD. CDR3 length: 16 amino acids.

This clone was counted only a few times. The V and J genes are TRBV19 and TRBJ2-2; D gene unclear. Trimming pared 5 bases from V and 0 bases from J, leaving 7 bases between. The CDR3 contains 14 residues. Germline V gives CDR1 LNHDA, CDR2 SQIVND (reference sequence). CDR3 nucleotide sequence: TGTGCCAGTAGTGACGGAGCGAACACCGGGGAGCTGTTTTTT. Residues: CASSDGANTGELFF.

The CDR3 DNA reads TGTGCCAGCAGCCAAAGTCCAGGGAATAATTCACCCCTCCACTTT. This gives the protein CASSQSPGNNSPLHF. The V gene is TRBV3-1 (or the pseudogene TRBV3-2), the J gene TRBJ1-6; D might be TRBD1 (5 bases). The germline V and J ends were trimmed by 2 bases and 5 bases, with 10 bases remaining between them. This CDR3 spans 15 amino acids. Germline-derived CDR1 and CDR2 are LGHDT and YNNKEL (reference sequence).

This clone was observed a single time. This chain uses TRBV4-1 with TRBJ1-1; D gene unclear. The V end was cut by 1 base, the J end by 5 bases, with 11 bases between. The CDR3 contains 14 residues. Germline CDR1 reads MGHRA; CDR2 reads YSYEKL. In DNA form, the CDR3 reads TGCGCCAGCAGCCAAGTAGGGTGGAGTACTGAAGCTTTCTTT. Protein product: CASSQVGWSTEAFF.

V and J are TRBV19 and TRBJ2-7, with TRBD1 matching 10 bases. Germline CDR1 LNHDA, CDR2 SQIVND (reference sequence). This CDR3 spans 16 amino acids. V was pared by 3 bases and J by 3 bases, with 8 bases of the junction left unmatched. The CDR3 DNA follows: TGTGCCAGTAGTATTACCGGGACAGGGGCTCACTACGAGCAGTACTTC. Translated, it gives CASSITGTGAHYEQYF.

This clone was recorded only once. The V and J genes are TRBV5-1 and TRBJ1-4; D gene unclear. The CDR3 is 14 residues long. Germline CDR1 is SGHRS and CDR2 is YFSETQ. The V end was cut by 4 bases, the J end by 6 bases, with 13 bases between. DNA for the CDR3: TGCGCCAGCAGCCCGTATGGGTTGGATGAAAAACTGTTTTTT. Amino acids: CASSPYGLDEKLFF. Full variable domain (outside the CDR3, taken from reference TRBV5-1 and TRBJ1-4): KAGVTQTPRYLIKTRGQQVTLSCSPISGHRSVSWYQQTPGQGLQFLFEYFSETQRNKGNFPGRFSGRQFSNSRSEMNVSTLELGDSALYLCASSPYGLDEKLFFGSGTQLSVL.

The chain couples TRBV13 to TRBJ1-2; a weak D match, TRBD1 (5 bases). CDR1 is PRHDT and CDR2 is FYEKMQ in the germline V gene (reference sequence). Trimming stripped 3 bases from V and 10 bases from J, with 18 bases between. The CDR3 totals 14 residues. The CDR3 loop reads CASSLGRGIDVYTF. In DNA, the CDR3 is TGTGCCAGCAGCTTGGGTCGGGGGATTGATGTCTACACCTTC.

Only one count was recorded for this clone. The J gene is TRBJ1-2, the V gene TRBV2; D gene uncertain. Trimming cost V 8 bases and J 0 bases, with 10 bases left between them. CDR3 length: 13 residues. Germline CDR1 reads SNHLY; CDR2 reads FYNNEI. The CDR3 sequence is CASHKGANYGYTF. For the CDR3, the DNA is TGTGCCAGCCACAAGGGAGCTAACTATGGCTACACCTTC.

V usage is TRBV3-1 (or the pseudogene TRBV3-2) and J usage is TRBJ1-3; 9 bases line up with TRBD1. The CDR3 runs to 18 residues. V lost 1 base to trimming and J lost 0 bases; unmatched junction nucleotides: 7. Germline V gene lookup returns CDR1 LGHDT and CDR2 YNNKEL (reference sequence). DNA for the CDR3: TGTGCCAGCAGCCAAGTTGTGGGGGACAGGGCCTCTGGAAACACCATATATTTT. Protein: CASSQVVGDRASGNTIYF.

V usage is TRBV5-1 and J usage is TRBJ2-7; no clear D gene. Germline values: CDR1 SGHRS, CDR2 YFSETQ. The CDR3 is 14 residues long. Trimming took off 0 bases at V and 3 bases at J, with 10 bases between the two ends. The CDR3 here is CASSLGQDIYEQYF. The CDR3, as DNA: TGCGCCAGCAGCTTGGGGCAGGATATCTACGAGCAGTACTTC. Full variable domain (outside the CDR3, taken from reference TRBV5-1 and TRBJ2-7): KAGVTQTPRYLIKTRGQQVTLSCSPISGHRSVSWYQQTPGQGLQFLFEYFSETQRNKGNFPGRFSGRQFSNSRSEMNVSTLELGDSALYLCASSLGQDIYEQYFGPGTRLTVT.

The chain employs TRBV9 and TRBJ1-1; D gene uncertain. Germline lookup yields CDR1 SGDLS and CDR2 YYNGEE. The ends were cut back, 0 bases at V and 4 bases at J, with 10 bases in the middle. The CDR3 covers 14 residues. For the CDR3, the DNA is TGTGCCAGCAGCGTAGCCGGTGGACTCACTGAAGCTTTCTTT. It codes for CASSVAGGLTEAFF. Variable domain in full (rest from reference TRBV9 and TRBJ1-1): DSGVTQTPKHLITATGQRVTLRCSPRSGDLSVYWYQQSLDQGLQFLIQYYNGEERAKGNILERFSAQQFPDLHSELNLSSLELGDSALYFCASSVAGGLTEAFFGQGTRLTVV.

The chain recombines TRBV6-5 with TRBJ1-6; 7 bases map to TRBD1. The CDR3 runs 14 residues. Germline CDR1 and CDR2: MNHEY and SVGAGI. The V and J ends lost 7 bases and 3 bases, in that order; junction bases with no gene match: 3. In DNA, the CDR3 is TGTGCCAGCATGGCAGGGGGCTATAATTCACCCCTCCACTTT. Amino acids: CASMAGGYNSPLHF.

The chain joins TRBV9 to TRBJ1-3; 9 bases map to TRBD1. CDR3 size: 17 residues. Trimming took 3 bases from V and 2 from J; bases not matched to a gene: 9. The germline V gene has CDR1 SGDLS and CDR2 YYNGEE. The CDR3 DNA sequence: TGTGCCAGCAGCGCCCAGGGGGACAGGGTTGCTGGAAACACCATATATTTT. The encoded protein is CASSAQGDRVAGNTIYF.

The genes are TRBV5-1 and TRBJ2-2; D perhaps matches TRBD1 (6 bases). The CDR3 totals 13 residues. From germline, CDR1 is SGHRS and CDR2 YFSETQ. The V end was cut by 5 bases, the J end by 4 bases, with 9 bases between. The DNA of the CDR3 is TGCGCCAGCAGATTAGGGGGCACCGGGGAGCTGTTTTTT. Translation gives CASRLGGTGELFF.

CDR3 DNA: TGTGCCATATCTTTCGGGACATACGGAGATTCACCCCTCCACTTT. This sequence encodes CAISFGTYGDSPLHF. This chain links TRBV10-3 with TRBJ1-6; tentatively, D is TRBD1 (6 bases). The CDR3 is 15 residues long. V shed 9 bases and J shed 8 bases, with 20 bases lying between them. The germline V gene has CDR1 ENHRY and CDR2 SYGVKD.

This chain connects TRBV11-2 to TRBJ2-1; D is perhaps TRBD1 (5 bases). This CDR3 has 15 amino acids. Germline CDR1 SGHAT, CDR2 FQNNGV. Trimming took off 4 bases at V and 5 bases at J, with 15 bases between the two ends. The DNA for the CDR3 is TGTGCCAGCAGCTACCTGGGGCCTAGGGACAATGAGCAGTTCTTC. Translating it yields CASSYLGPRDNEQFF.

A word on this clone: In the same sample, other DNA sequences code for this CDR3. The chain combines TRBV18 with TRBJ2-7, with 7 bases matching TRBD1. Germline V gives CDR1 KGHSH, CDR2 LQKENI. This CDR3 region has 14 residues. The junction had 2 bases not matched to a gene; V was cut back by 3 bases and J by 0 bases. The CDR3 bases are TGTGCCAGCTCACCCCGGGACAGCTCCTACGAGCAGTACTTC. This sequence encodes CASSPRDSSYEQYF.

The rearrangement joins TRBV9 to TRBJ1-1; D is ambiguous. The germline V gene encodes CDR1 SGDLS and CDR2 YYNGEE. This CDR3 comprises 15 residues. V was cut by 5 bases and J by 0 bases, with 14 bases left in between. DNA for the CDR3: TGTGCCAGCAGGGCCCATGGAGGGCTGAACACTGAAGCTTTCTTT. Translated, it gives CASRAHGGLNTEAFF.

V gene TRBV2 combines with J gene TRBJ2-3, with 8 positions matching TRBD1. Trimming at V came to 6 bases and at J to 2 bases, leaving 16 bases not matched to a gene. Germline V gene lookup returns CDR1 SNHLY and CDR2 FYNNEI. The CDR3 covers 18 residues. CDR3: CASRSLVWTGSNTDTQYF. The CDR3 DNA reads as TGTGCCAGCAGGTCCCTCGTCTGGACAGGGTCAAACACAGATACGCAGTATTTT.